This T cell receptor (beta chain) is drawn from a study of human T cells and chemical hapten exposure. Study-level findings and limits: Alopecia affected the donors, so their immune response may differ from healthy people's.

This clonotype occurred a few times. Its antigen is unknown. TCRdb re-called the RACE reads with MiXCR, one entry per CDR3 protein. The table has some 82,000 distinct CDR3 sequences, approximately 12% seen once. Time point indicated: patch test 1, 2 weeks after DPC sensitization. Documented treatment: therapeutic diphenylcyclopropenone sensitization with weekly scalp DPC. Unmatched junction bases numbered 14, after V lost 6 bases and J lost 7 bases. The germline CDR1 and CDR2 sequences are DFQATT and SNEGSKA (reference sequence). The CDR3 extends over 15 amino acids. The chain has TRBV20-1 and TRBJ1-2, with 10 bases aligning to TRBD1. The sequencing here drew on whole blood, taken in connection with sensitization to the hapten diphenylcyclopropenone (DPC). This sequence was found in a woman between 50 and 59 years old with alopecia areata. Some clones in this sample may be carry-over from other donors' samples. CDR3 coding DNA: TGCAGTGCCGACCAACCGGGACAGGGGACGCGTGGCTACACCTTC. Its translation is CSADQPGQGTRGYTF.